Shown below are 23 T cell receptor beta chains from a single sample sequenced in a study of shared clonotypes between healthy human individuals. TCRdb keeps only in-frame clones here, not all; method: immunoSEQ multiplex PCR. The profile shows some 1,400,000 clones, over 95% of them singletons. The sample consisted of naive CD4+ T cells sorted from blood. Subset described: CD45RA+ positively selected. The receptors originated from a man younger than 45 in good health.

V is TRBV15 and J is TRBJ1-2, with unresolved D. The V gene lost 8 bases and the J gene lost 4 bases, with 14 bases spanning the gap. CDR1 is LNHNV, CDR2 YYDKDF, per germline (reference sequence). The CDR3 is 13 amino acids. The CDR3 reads CATEQARGYGYTF. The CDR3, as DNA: TGTGCCACCGAGCAGGCCCGGGGCTATGGCTACACCTTC.

The CDR3 nucleotides read TGCGCCAGCAGGTCGGGGGCCTTGAACACTGAAGCTTTCTTT. It yields the protein CASRSGALNTEAFF. This chain uses TRBV5-1 with TRBJ1-1; D is possibly TRBD1 (6 bases). Germline V gene sequence: CDR1 SGHRS, CDR2 YFSETQ. This CDR3 comprises 14 residues. V was pared by 5 bases and J by 0 bases, with 11 bases between.

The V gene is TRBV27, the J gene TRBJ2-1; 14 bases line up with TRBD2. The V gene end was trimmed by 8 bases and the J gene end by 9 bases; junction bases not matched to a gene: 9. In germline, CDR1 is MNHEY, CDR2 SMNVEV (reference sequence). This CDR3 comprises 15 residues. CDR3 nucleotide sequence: TGTGCCAGCCGCAAGACTAGCGGGAGGGCGATTGAGCAGTTCTTC. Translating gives CASRKTSGRAIEQFF.

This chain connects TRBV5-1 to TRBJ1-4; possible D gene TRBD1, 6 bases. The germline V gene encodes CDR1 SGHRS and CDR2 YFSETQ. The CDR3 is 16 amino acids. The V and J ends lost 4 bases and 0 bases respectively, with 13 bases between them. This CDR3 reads CASSPGGGATNEKLFF. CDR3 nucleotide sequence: TGCGCCAGCAGCCCGGGGGGGGGCGCAACTAATGAAAAACTGTTTTTT.

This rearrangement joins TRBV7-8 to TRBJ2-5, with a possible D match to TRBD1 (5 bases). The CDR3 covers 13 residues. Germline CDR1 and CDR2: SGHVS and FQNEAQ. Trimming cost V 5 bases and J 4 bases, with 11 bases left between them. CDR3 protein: CASSEKGAETQYF. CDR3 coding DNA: TGTGCCAGCAGCGAGAAAGGGGCAGAGACCCAGTACTTC.

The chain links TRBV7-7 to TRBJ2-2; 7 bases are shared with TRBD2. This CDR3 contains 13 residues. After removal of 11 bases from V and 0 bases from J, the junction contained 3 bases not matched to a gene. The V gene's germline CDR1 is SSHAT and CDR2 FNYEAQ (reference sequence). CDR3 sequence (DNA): TGTGCCTGGGGGAGGGCGAACACCGGGGAGCTGTTTTTT. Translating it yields CAWGRANTGELFF.

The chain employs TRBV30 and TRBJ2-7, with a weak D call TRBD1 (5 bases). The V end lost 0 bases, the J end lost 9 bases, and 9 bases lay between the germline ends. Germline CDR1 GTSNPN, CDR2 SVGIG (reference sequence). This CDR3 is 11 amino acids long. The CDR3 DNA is TGTGCCTGGAGTGTTGGGGCGGTGCAGTACTTC. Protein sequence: CAWSVGAVQYF.

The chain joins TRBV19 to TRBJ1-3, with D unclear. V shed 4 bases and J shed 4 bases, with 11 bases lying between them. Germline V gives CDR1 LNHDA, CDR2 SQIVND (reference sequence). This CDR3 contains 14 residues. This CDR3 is CASSTSKRGNTIYF. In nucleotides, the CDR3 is TGTGCCAGTAGTACATCAAAAAGAGGAAACACCATATATTTT.

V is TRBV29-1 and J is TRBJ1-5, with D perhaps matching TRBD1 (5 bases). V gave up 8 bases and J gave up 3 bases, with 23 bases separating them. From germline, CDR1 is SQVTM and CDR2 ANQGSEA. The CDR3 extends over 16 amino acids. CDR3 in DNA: TGCAGCCCGGGAGTTCGGGGGACGGGGAACAATCAGCCCCAGCATTTT. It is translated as CSPGVRGTGNNQPQHF.

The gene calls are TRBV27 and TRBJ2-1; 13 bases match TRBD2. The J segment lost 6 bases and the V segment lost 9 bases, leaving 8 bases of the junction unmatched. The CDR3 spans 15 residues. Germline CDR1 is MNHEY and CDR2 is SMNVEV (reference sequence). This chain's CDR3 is CASRTSGSRANEQFF. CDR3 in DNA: TGTGCCAGTCGGACTAGCGGGAGTAGGGCCAATGAGCAGTTCTTC.

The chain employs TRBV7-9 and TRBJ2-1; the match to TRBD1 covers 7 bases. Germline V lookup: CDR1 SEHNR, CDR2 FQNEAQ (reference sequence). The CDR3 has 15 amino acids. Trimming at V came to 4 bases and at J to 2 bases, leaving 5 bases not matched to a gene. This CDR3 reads CASSSDRVTYNEQFF. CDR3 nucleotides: TGTGCCAGCAGCTCAGACAGGGTTACCTACAATGAGCAGTTCTTC.

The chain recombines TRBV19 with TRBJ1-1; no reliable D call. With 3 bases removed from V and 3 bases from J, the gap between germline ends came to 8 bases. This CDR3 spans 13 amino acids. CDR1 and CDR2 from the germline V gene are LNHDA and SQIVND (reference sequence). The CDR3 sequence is CASSIFTDTEAFF. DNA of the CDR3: TGTGCCAGTAGTATTTTCACGGACACTGAAGCTTTCTTT.

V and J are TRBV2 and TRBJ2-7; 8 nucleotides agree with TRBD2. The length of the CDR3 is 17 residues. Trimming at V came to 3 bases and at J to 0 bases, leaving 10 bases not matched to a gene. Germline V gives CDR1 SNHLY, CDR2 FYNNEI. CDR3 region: CASSDGASGRNSYEQYF. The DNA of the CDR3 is TGTGCCAGCAGTGACGGTGCTAGCGGGCGGAACTCCTACGAGCAGTACTTC.

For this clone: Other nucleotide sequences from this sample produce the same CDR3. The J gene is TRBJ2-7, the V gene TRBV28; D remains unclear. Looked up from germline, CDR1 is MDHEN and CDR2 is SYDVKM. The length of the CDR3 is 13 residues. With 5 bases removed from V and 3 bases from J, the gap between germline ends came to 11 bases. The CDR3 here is CASSLTGRYEQYF. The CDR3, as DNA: TGTGCCAGCAGTCTGACCGGACGCTACGAGCAGTACTTC.

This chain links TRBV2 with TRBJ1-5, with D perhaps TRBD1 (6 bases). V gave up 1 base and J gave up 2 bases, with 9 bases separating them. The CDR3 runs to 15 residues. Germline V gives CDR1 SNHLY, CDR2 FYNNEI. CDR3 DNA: TGTGCCAGCAGTGAAGGACAGGCGGGCAATCAGCCCCAGCATTTT. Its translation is CASSEGQAGNQPQHF.

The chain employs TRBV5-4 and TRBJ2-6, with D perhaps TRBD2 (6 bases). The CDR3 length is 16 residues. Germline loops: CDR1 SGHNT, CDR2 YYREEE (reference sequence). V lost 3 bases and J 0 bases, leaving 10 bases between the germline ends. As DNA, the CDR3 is TGTGCCAGCAGCTCGGTCGGGAGCTCTGGGGCCAACGTCCTGACTTTC. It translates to CASSSVGSSGANVLTF.

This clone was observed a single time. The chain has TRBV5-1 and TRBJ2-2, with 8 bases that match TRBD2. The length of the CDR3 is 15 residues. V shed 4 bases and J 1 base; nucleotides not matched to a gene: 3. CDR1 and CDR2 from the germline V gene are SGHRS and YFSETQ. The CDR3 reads CASSMSGGNTGELFF. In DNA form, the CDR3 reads TGCGCCAGCAGCATGAGCGGGGGGAACACCGGGGAGCTGTTTTTT. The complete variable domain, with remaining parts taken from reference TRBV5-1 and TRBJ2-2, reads KAGVTQTPRYLIKTRGQQVTLSCSPISGHRSVSWYQQTPGQGLQFLFEYFSETQRNKGNFPGRFSGRQFSNSRSEMNVSTLELGDSALYLCASSMSGGNTGELFFGEGSRLTVL.

DNA of the CDR3: TGTGCCAGCAGTACTCCCAGGGAAGGGGGGGAAAAACTGTTTTTT. Its protein product is CASSTPREGGEKLFF. The rearrangement joins TRBV27 to TRBJ1-4; tentatively, D is TRBD1 (6 bases). The V end lost 5 bases, the J end lost 8 bases, and 18 bases lay between the germline ends. Germline assignment: CDR1 MNHEY and CDR2 SMNVEV (reference sequence). This CDR3 contains 15 residues.

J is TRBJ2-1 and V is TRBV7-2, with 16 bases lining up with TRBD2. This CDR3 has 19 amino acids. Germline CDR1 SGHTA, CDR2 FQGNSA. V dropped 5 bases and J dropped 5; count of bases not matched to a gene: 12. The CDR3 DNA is TGTGCCAGCAGCAACCCGGGACTAGCGGGAGGGAGGGGACACAATGAGCAGTTCTTC. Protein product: CASSNPGLAGGRGHNEQFF.

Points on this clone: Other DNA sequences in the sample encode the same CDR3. DNA for the CDR3: TGCGCCAGCAGCTTGGTCGGGAACGAGCAGTACTTC. It specifies CASSLVGNEQYF. The gene calls are TRBV5-1 and TRBJ2-7, with D tentatively TRBD2 (5 bases). Germline loops: CDR1 SGHRS, CDR2 YFSETQ. V lost 0 bases to trimming and J lost 5 bases, with 6 bases between them. The CDR3 length is 12 residues.

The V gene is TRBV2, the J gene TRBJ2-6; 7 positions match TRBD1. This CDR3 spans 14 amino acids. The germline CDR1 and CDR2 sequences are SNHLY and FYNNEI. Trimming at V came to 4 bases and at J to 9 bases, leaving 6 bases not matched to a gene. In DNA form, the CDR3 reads TGTGCCAGCAGTGCTAGACAGGGTAGCAACGTCCTGACTTTC. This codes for CASSARQGSNVLTF.

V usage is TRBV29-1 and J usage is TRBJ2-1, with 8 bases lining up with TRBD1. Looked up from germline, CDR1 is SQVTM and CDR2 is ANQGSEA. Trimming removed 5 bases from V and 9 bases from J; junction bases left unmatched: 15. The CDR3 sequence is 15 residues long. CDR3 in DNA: TGCAGCGTTCCTATCAACAGGGGGAAGTTCGGTGAGCAGTTCTTC. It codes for CSVPINRGKFGEQFF.

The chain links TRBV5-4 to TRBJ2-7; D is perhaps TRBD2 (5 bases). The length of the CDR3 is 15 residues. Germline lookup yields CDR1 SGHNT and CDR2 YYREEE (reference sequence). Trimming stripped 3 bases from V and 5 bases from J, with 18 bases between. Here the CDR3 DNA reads TGTGCCAGCAGCTGGACTCGAGGACTGGAAAACGAGCAGTACTTC. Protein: CASSWTRGLENEQYF.